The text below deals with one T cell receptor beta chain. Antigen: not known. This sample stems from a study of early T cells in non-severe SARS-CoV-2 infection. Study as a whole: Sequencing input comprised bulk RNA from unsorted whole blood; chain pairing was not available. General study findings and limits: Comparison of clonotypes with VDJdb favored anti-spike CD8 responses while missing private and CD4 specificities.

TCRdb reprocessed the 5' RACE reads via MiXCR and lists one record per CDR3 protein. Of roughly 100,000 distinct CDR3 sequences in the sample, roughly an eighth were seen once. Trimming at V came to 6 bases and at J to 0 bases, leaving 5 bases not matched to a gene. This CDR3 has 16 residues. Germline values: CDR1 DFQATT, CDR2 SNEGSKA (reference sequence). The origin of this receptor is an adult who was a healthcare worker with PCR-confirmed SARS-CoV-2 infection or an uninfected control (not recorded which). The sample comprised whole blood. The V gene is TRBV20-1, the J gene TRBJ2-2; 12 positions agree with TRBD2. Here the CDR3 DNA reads TGCAGTGCGATACTAGCGGGGGGACCGAACACCGGGGAGCTGTTTTTT. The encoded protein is CSAILAGGPNTGELFF.